The 5 T cell receptor beta chains given below trace back to one sample, sequenced in a study of T-cell reconstitution after alpha-beta-depleted transplantation in children. As it was prepared, the TCRbeta library received unique molecular identifiers. TCRdb analysed the PCR reads with MiXCR anew, one entry per CDR3 protein. This table holds hundreds of thousands of distinct CDR3 sequences, roughly 8.2% found once. Specimen: PBMCs, mostly from graft donor cells, collected 180 days after TCRalphabeta/CD19-depleted stem cell transplant. The source is a male patient younger than 18 who had a stem cell transplant for acute lymphoblastic leukemia, so the T cells may come from the graft donor.

This clonotype was seen repeatedly, ten times or more. V and J are TRBV20-1 and TRBJ1-2; the D is unclear. The CDR3 contains 14 residues. Trimming left V 3 bases short and J 0 bases short, with 11 bases between. CDR1 and CDR2 (germline): DFQATT, SNEGSKA (reference sequence). CDR3 nucleotide sequence: TGCAGTGCTAGGAGTGACACCTCTAACTATGGCTACACCTTC. It encodes CSARSDTSNYGYTF.

This clonotype was observed many times. The chain combines TRBV10-3 with TRBJ2-7; D may correspond to TRBD1 or TRBD2 (5 bases each). This CDR3 spans 15 amino acids. With 6 bases removed from V and 2 bases from J, the gap between germline ends came to 17 bases. CDR1 and CDR2 (germline): ENHRY, SYGVKD. CDR3 sequence: CAISSGQGKAYEQYF. The DNA of the CDR3 is TGTGCCATCAGCTCGGGGCAGGGAAAGGCCTACGAGCAGTACTTC.

The sample holds many counts of this clonotype. The chain has TRBV5-1 and TRBJ2-7, with TRBD2 identical over 7 bases. CDR3 length equals 15 residues. The V segment lost 4 bases and the J segment 4 bases; nucleotides outside the gene matches: 11. The germline gives CDR1 SGHRS, CDR2 YFSETQ. CDR3 coding DNA: TGCGCCAGCAGCCGCTCGGGCGGGAGTGGATACGAGCAGTACTTC. The encoded protein is CASSRSGGSGYEQYF.

Ten or more counts support this clonotype. J is TRBJ2-6 and V is TRBV6-2 or TRBV6-3, with D tentatively TRBD1 (5 bases). The germline V gene has CDR1 MNHEY and CDR2 SVGEGT. The CDR3 extends over 14 amino acids. V was shortened by 5 bases and J by 4 bases, with 9 bases between the two germline ends. CDR3 residues: CASSDSGGANVLTF. The CDR3 DNA reads TGTGCCAGCAGTGACAGTGGGGGGGCCAACGTCCTGACTTTC.

This clonotype has a handful of counts. The chain links TRBV6-1 to TRBJ2-7; D call uncertain. Trimming pared 8 bases from V and 3 bases from J, leaving 14 bases between. The germline V gene encodes CDR1 MNHNS and CDR2 SASEGT. The CDR3 is 13 amino acids. The CDR3 is CASSQAPDYEQYF. The CDR3 coding sequence is TGTGCCAGCTCGCAGGCCCCTGACTACGAGCAGTACTTC.